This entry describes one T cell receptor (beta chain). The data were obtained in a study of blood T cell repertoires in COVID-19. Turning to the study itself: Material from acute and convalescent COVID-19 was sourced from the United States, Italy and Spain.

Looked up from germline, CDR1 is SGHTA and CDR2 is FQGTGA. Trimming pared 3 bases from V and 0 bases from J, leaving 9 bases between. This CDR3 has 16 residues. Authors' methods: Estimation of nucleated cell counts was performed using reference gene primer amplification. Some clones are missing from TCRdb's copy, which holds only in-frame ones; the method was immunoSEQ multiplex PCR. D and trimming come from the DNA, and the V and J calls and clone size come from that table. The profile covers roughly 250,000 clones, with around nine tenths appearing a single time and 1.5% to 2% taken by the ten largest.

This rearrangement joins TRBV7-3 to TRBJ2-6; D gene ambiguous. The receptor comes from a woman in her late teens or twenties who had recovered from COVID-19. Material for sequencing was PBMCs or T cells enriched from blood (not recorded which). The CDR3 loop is CASSFRFLSGANVLTF. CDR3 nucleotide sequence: TGTGCCAGCAGCTTCCGTTTCCTCTCTGGGGCCAACGTCCTGACTTTC.